One and the same sample provided the 24 T cell receptor beta chains below, sequenced in a study of cytomegalovirus exposure and HLA in healthy donors. Primers included in the PCR were 60 Vbeta and 13 Jbeta primers. TCRdb's table, derived via immunoSEQ multiplex PCR, lists solely in-frame clones and lacks some. This table holds about 92,000 clones, 60% to 85% found once. Input material: PBMCs. The receptor source for this set is a man between 45 and 60 years old in good health and CMV-seropositive.

The CDR3 nucleotides are TGCGCCAGCAGCTTGGGCGCAGGGGGCGGCTATGGCTACACCTTC. Protein: CASSLGAGGGYGYTF. The rearrangement uses TRBV5-1 and TRBJ1-2; 8 positions match TRBD1. V was pared by 0 bases and J by 4 bases, with 5 bases of the junction left unmatched. Per germline, CDR1 SGHRS and CDR2 YFSETQ. This CDR3 has 15 amino acids. Full variable domain (remainder filled in from reference TRBV5-1 and TRBJ1-2): KAGVTQTPRYLIKTRGQQVTLSCSPISGHRSVSWYQQTPGQGLQFLFEYFSETQRNKGNFPGRFSGRQFSNSRSEMNVSTLELGDSALYLCASSLGAGGGYGYTFGSGTRLTVV.

This chain connects TRBV7-9 to TRBJ1-4, with 10 bases matching TRBD1. With 4 bases clipped from V and 7 bases from J, the junction kept 3 bases outside the gene matches. Germline loops: CDR1 SEHNR, CDR2 FQNEAQ (reference sequence). This CDR3 spans 14 amino acids. This chain's CDR3 is CASSWTGGGEKLFF. The CDR3 region has the DNA TGTGCCAGCAGCTGGACAGGGGGAGGTGAAAAACTGTTTTTT. Full variable domain (missing parts from reference TRBV7-9 and TRBJ1-4): DTGVSQNPRHKITKRGQNVTFRCDPISEHNRLYWYRQTLGQGPEFLTYFQNEAQLEKSRLLSDRFSAERPKGSFSTLEIQRTEQGDSAMYLCASSWTGGGEKLFFGSGTQLSVL.

The chain recombines TRBV19 with TRBJ2-5; 10 bases align to TRBD1. With 4 bases clipped from V and 5 bases from J, the junction kept 13 bases outside the gene matches. This CDR3 has 17 residues. Germline-derived CDR1 and CDR2 are LNHDA and SQIVND (reference sequence). The CDR3 loop is CASSRGDRGLKWETQYF. Here the CDR3 DNA reads TGTGCCAGTAGTAGGGGGGACAGGGGCCTCAAGTGGGAGACCCAGTACTTC. The full variable domain, rest sourced from reference TRBV19 and TRBJ2-5, is DGGITQSPKYLFRKEGQNVTLSCEQNLNHDAMYWYRQDPGQGLRLIYYSQIVNDFQKGDIAEGYSVSREKKESFPLTVTSAQKNPTAFYLCASSRGDRGLKWETQYFGPGTRLLVL.

The V call is TRBV5-4, the J call TRBJ2-7; perhaps TRBD2 as D (7 bases). Germline CDR1 SGHNT, CDR2 YYREEE (reference sequence). V shed 3 bases and J shed 1 base, with 14 bases lying between them. The CDR3 contains 15 residues. The CDR3 DNA reads as TGTGCCAGCAGCTCCTACAGGGAGGGATCCTACGAGCAGTACTTC. This translates into CASSSYREGSYEQYF. Based on the CDR3 plus reference TRBV5-4 and TRBJ2-7, the full variable domain is ETGVTQSPTHLIKTRGQQVTLRCSSQSGHNTVSWYQQALGQGPQFIFQYYREEENGRGNFPPRFSGLQFPNYSSELNVNALELDDSALYLCASSSYREGSYEQYFGPGTRLTVT.

V gene TRBV7-2 combines with J gene TRBJ2-5, with a possible D match to TRBD1 (6 bases). TRBJ2-7 matches the DNA end more closely, so the J call is doubtful. This CDR3 is 15 amino acids long. Looked up from germline, CDR1 is SGHTA and CDR2 is FQGNSA. The CDR3 nucleotides read TGTGCCAGCAGCTTAGTTGGCGGACAGACCTACGAGCAGTACTTC. Amino acids: CASSLVGGQTYEQYF.

The chain carries TRBV7-2 and TRBJ1-4, with D perhaps TRBD1 (5 bases). The germline gives CDR1 SGHTA, CDR2 FQGNSA. Between the trimmed V and J ends, which lost 3 bases and 5 bases, there was a span of 10 bases. CDR3 size: 14 residues. The CDR3 is CASSFDRGNEKLFF. CDR3 nucleotide sequence: TGTGCCAGCAGCTTTGACAGAGGAAATGAAAAACTGTTTTTT.

The CDR3 DNA reads as TGCGCCAGCAGCACTTACAGGTTTAGCAATCAGCCCCAGCATTTT. Translated, it gives CASSTYRFSNQPQHF. The chain combines TRBV5-1 with TRBJ1-5; the D gene is possibly TRBD1 (5 bases). CDR1 and CDR2 (germline): SGHRS, YFSETQ. Trimming cost V 4 bases and J 0 bases, with 11 bases left between them. CDR3 size: 15 residues.

This chain links TRBV6-1 with TRBJ1-2, with D hard to call. This CDR3 comprises 14 residues. Germline CDR1 and CDR2: MNHNS and SASEGT. The V gene lost 0 bases and the J gene lost 0 bases, with 5 bases spanning the gap. CDR3 sequence reads: CASSEAETNYGYTF. The CDR3 bases are TGTGCCAGCAGTGAAGCGGAGACTAACTATGGCTACACCTTC.

For this clone: The germline gene is not matched at one end of the junction; a read error may be the cause. V is TRBV7-9 and J is TRBJ2-7; possibly TRBD1 for D (6 bases). The CDR3 is made up of 14 amino acids. Per germline, CDR1 SEHNR and CDR2 FQNEAQ (reference sequence). CDR3 sequence: CANSGREGAYEQYF. The CDR3 nucleotides are TGTGCCAACAGCGGAAGAGAGGGGGCCTACGAGCAGTACTTC. The full variable domain, rest sourced from reference TRBV7-9 and TRBJ2-7, is DTGVSQNPRHKITKRGQNVTFRCDPISEHNRLYWYRQTLGQGPEFLTYFQNEAQLEKSRLLSDRFSAERPKGSFSTLEIQRTEQGDSAMYLCANSGREGAYEQYFGPGTRLTVT.

The chain employs TRBV6-5 and TRBJ1-2, with 7 bases fitting TRBD1. The CDR3 length is 12 residues. The V gene's germline CDR1 is MNHEY and CDR2 SVGAGI. V lost 6 bases to trimming and J lost 8 bases; unmatched junction nucleotides: 6. CDR3 nucleotide sequence: TGTGCCAGCAGATTACAGGGGTTCGGCTACACCTTC. It encodes CASRLQGFGYTF.

The chain is built from TRBV7-9 and TRBJ2-1; 8 positions agree with TRBD2. Germline-derived CDR1 and CDR2 are SEHNR and FQNEAQ (reference sequence). The CDR3 covers 17 residues. With 3 bases clipped from V and 5 bases from J, the junction kept 12 bases outside the gene matches. The CDR3 sequence is CASSLVYSGGFNNEQFF. Written as DNA, the CDR3 is TGTGCCAGCAGCTTGGTTTACTCGGGGGGGTTCAACAATGAGCAGTTCTTC.

The chain employs TRBV6-1 and TRBJ1-1; D not certain. CDR1 and CDR2 (germline): MNHNS, SASEGT. CDR3 size: 12 residues. V lost 1 base and J lost 6, with 6 bases in between. The CDR3 loop reads CASSEVQAEAFF. CDR3 bases: TGTGCCAGCAGTGAAGTGCAGGCTGAAGCTTTCTTT.

The rearrangement joins TRBV5-1 to TRBJ1-4; maybe TRBD1 (6 bases). CDR3 length: 14 residues. CDR1 and CDR2 from the germline V gene are SGHRS and YFSETQ. Trimming took 3 bases from V and 4 from J, leaving 10 bases between them. In DNA form, the CDR3 reads TGCGCCAGCAGCTCACAGGGTCTTAATGAAAAACTGTTTTTT. Translating gives CASSSQGLNEKLFF. Full variable domain (rest looked up from reference TRBV5-1 and TRBJ1-4): KAGVTQTPRYLIKTRGQQVTLSCSPISGHRSVSWYQQTPGQGLQFLFEYFSETQRNKGNFPGRFSGRQFSNSRSEMNVSTLELGDSALYLCASSSQGLNEKLFFGSGTQLSVL.

There are many counts of this clone. The chain has TRBV7-9 and TRBJ1-6; the match to TRBD1 covers 7 bases. The V and J ends lost 2 bases and 9 bases, in that order; junction bases with no gene match: 10. Germline values: CDR1 SEHNR, CDR2 FQNEAQ (reference sequence). This CDR3 region has 16 residues. The CDR3 is CASSLRGGSEGSPLHF. DNA of the CDR3: TGTGCCAGCAGCTTAAGAGGGGGCTCAGAAGGTTCACCCCTCCACTTT. Full variable domain (missing parts from reference TRBV7-9 and TRBJ1-6): DTGVSQNPRHKITKRGQNVTFRCDPISEHNRLYWYRQTLGQGPEFLTYFQNEAQLEKSRLLSDRFSAERPKGSFSTLEIQRTEQGDSAMYLCASSLRGGSEGSPLHFGNGTRLTVT.

This rearrangement joins TRBV27 to TRBJ2-2, with TRBD1 identical over 8 bases. The CDR3 contains 15 residues. Germline V gene sequence: CDR1 MNHEY, CDR2 SMNVEV (reference sequence). J was trimmed by 4 bases and V by 4 bases; bases with no gene match: 5. The CDR3 loop reads CASSSAGGPTGELFF. The CDR3, as DNA: TGTGCCAGCAGTTCCGCAGGGGGCCCCACCGGGGAGCTGTTTTTT.

The rearrangement uses TRBV11-2 and TRBJ2-4, with D tentatively TRBD2 (6 bases). The germline V gene has CDR1 SGHAT and CDR2 FQNNGV. The CDR3 contains 14 residues. Trimming took 4 bases from V and 16 from J, leaving 23 bases between them. CDR3 residues: CASSSIATPGLRYF. CDR3 coding DNA: TGTGCCAGCAGCTCAATAGCAACCCCGGGACTGCGATACTTC.

This rearrangement joins TRBV18 to TRBJ2-7, with 10 bases identical to TRBD1. The germline V gene encodes CDR1 KGHSH and CDR2 LQKENI. The V segment lost 3 bases and the J segment 2 bases; nucleotides outside the gene matches: 4. This CDR3 region has 15 residues. The CDR3 spells CASSPAGQGAYEQYF. The CDR3 DNA follows: TGTGCCAGCTCACCCGCTGGACAGGGGGCCTACGAGCAGTACTTC.

This chain connects TRBV7-2 to TRBJ2-3, with D possibly being TRBD1 (6 bases). From germline, CDR1 is SGHTA and CDR2 FQGNSA. Trimming removed 2 bases from V and 6 bases from J, with 9 bases in between. There are 13 residues in the CDR3. CDR3 in DNA: TGTGCCAGCAGCTTACAGGGGACGGATACGCAGTATTTT. Its protein is CASSLQGTDTQYF.

The gene calls are TRBV4-2 and TRBJ1-1, with D perhaps matching TRBD1 (6 bases). Germline CDR1 is LGHNA and CDR2 is YNFKEQ. V lost 0 bases, J lost 0 bases, and 11 bases lay in between. There are 16 residues in the CDR3. CDR3 sequence reads: CASSQDWTELNTEAFF. The CDR3 DNA sequence: TGTGCCAGCAGCCAAGATTGGACAGAATTGAACACTGAAGCTTTCTTT.

The chain combines TRBV19 with TRBJ1-2, with a tentative D call TRBD1 (5 bases). Per germline, CDR1 LNHDA and CDR2 SQIVND (reference sequence). The CDR3 totals 15 residues. Trimming removed 4 bases from V and 0 bases from J, with 12 bases in between. CDR3: CASSRQLSSNYGYTF. The CDR3 nucleotides read TGTGCCAGTAGTAGACAGCTATCGTCTAACTATGGCTACACCTTC.

The chain combines TRBV28 with TRBJ1-5, with 12 bases aligning to TRBD1. The CDR3 sequence is 15 residues long. The germline CDR1 and CDR2 sequences are MDHEN and SYDVKM. J lost 6 bases, V lost 2 bases, and 2 bases had no gene match. This CDR3 reads CASSLGDRGRQPQHF. CDR3 in DNA: TGTGCCAGCAGTTTAGGGGACAGGGGGCGTCAGCCCCAGCATTTT.

DNA of the CDR3: TGTGCCAGCAGCACAAGACTAGCGGTAGAGCAGTACTTC. This translates into CASSTRLAVEQYF. V gene TRBV7-2 combines with J gene TRBJ2-7; 9 bases map to TRBD2. The germline V gene encodes CDR1 SGHTA and CDR2 FQGNSA. The V and J ends lost 5 bases and 7 bases, in that order; junction bases with no gene match: 6. The CDR3 length is 13 residues.

The chain uses TRBV5-1 and TRBJ1-5; D may be TRBD1 (6 bases). The CDR3 runs to 13 residues. The V end lost 3 bases, the J end lost 4 bases, and 8 bases lay between the germline ends. The germline V gene encodes CDR1 SGHRS and CDR2 YFSETQ. CDR3 nucleotide sequence: TGCGCCAGCAGCTGGGGACAAAATCAGCCCCAGCATTTT. Amino acids: CASSWGQNQPQHF.

The chain uses TRBV9 and TRBJ2-1; 14 nucleotides match TRBD2. Germline V gene data show CDR1 as SGDLS and CDR2 as YYNGEE. Germline trimming cut 0 bases from V and 3 bases from J; bases unmatched to any gene: 2. CDR3 length: 17 residues. CDR3 sequence: CASSVAGTSGGYNEQFF. The CDR3 coding sequence is TGTGCCAGCAGCGTAGCGGGGACTAGCGGGGGCTACAATGAGCAGTTCTTC.